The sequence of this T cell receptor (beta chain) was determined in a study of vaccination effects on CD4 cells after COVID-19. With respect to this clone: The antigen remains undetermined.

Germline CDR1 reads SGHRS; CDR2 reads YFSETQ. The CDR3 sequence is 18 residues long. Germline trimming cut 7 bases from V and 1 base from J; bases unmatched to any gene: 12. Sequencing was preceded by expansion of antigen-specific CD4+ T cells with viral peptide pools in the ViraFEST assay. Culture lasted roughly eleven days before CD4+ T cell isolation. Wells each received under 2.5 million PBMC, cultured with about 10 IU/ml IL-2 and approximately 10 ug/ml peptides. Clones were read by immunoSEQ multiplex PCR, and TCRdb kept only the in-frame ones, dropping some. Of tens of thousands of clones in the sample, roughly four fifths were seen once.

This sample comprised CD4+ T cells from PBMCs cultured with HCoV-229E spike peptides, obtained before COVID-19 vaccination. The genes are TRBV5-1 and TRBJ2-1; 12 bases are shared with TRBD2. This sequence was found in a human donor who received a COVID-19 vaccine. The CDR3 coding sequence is TGCGCCAGCTCCAATATTCCTAGCGGGGGGGGGTCCTACAATGAGCAGTTCTTC. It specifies CASSNIPSGGGSYNEQFF.